This T cell receptor beta chain was identified during a study of T cell responses to AZD1222 COVID-19 vaccine. General study results and limits: Baseline seropositivity occurred in only six or seven AZD1222 recipients. Reportedly, nearly half the spike-specific TCRs target unmutated variant regions.

Sequenced by immunoSEQ multiplex PCR; TCRdb stores in-frame clones only, minus some. The repertoire holds more than 150,000 clones, with 75% to 90% as singletons. About this clone: What it recognizes is unknown.

The CDR3 contains 15 residues. Trimming left V 0 bases short and J 7 bases short, with 13 bases between. Germline V gene sequence: CDR1 LGHNA, CDR2 YSLEER. Researchers grouped second doses given at about 4 or about 12 weeks into one pool. The rearrangement links TRBV4-3 to TRBJ2-1, with D perhaps matching TRBD2 (6 bases). This TCR was sampled from an adult who received the AZD1222 COVID-19 vaccine. This specimen consisted of peripheral blood, obtained 28 days after the second AZD1222 dose. The CDR3 DNA reads TGCGCCAGCAGCCAAGATTTCCTAGCGCAGAATGAGCAGTTCTTC. Its protein product is CASSQDFLAQNEQFF.